The rows below give T cell receptor beta chains drawn from one sample of a study of tumor-infiltrating lymphocytes in localized non-small cell lung cancer. Sequenced by immunoSEQ multiplex PCR; TCRdb stores in-frame clones only, minus some. Of several thousand clones listed, 50% to 75% are singletons. The sequenced sample consisted of uninvolved lung tissue not adjacent to the tumor. These receptor sequences come from a human donor with non-small cell lung cancer. Both conserved end residues are part of each CDR3. The order of the fields is V gene, J gene, clone size, D gene, CDR3 protein, CDR3 DNA. A D gene is named only where the DNA matches it firmly. The listing skips clone size in some rows; elsewhere it reads once, few, many or a size class.

V gene: TRBV6-5; J gene: TRBJ2-7; clone size: NA; D gene: NA; CDR3 protein: CASSSPTVYYEQYF; CDR3 DNA: TGTGCCAGCAGTTCTCCGACGGTGTACTACGAGCAGTACTTC
V gene: TRBV9; J gene: TRBJ2-7; clone size: NA; D gene: NA; CDR3 protein: CASSAWDWGPEQYF; CDR3 DNA: TGTGCCAGCAGCGCCTGGGACTGGGGGCCCGAGCAGTACTTC
V gene: TRBV7-9; J gene: TRBJ2-5; clone size: medium-sized; D gene: NA; CDR3 protein: CASSLALGAGETQYF; CDR3 DNA: TGTGCCAGCAGCTTAGCGCTGGGGGCTGGGGAGACCCAGTACTTC
V gene: TRBV2; J gene: TRBJ2-7; clone size: NA; D gene: NA; CDR3 protein: CASSDRGLGYEQYF; CDR3 DNA: TGTGCCAGCAGTGATAGGGGCCTAGGCTACGAGCAGTACTTC
V gene: TRBV7-2; J gene: TRBJ2-5; clone size: NA; D gene: NA; CDR3 protein: CASSRGGEETQYF; CDR3 DNA: TGTGCCAGCAGCAGGGGGGGGGAAGAGACCCAGTACTTC
V gene: TRBV7-3; J gene: TRBJ1-1; clone size: NA; D gene: TRBD1; CDR3 protein: CASSEQGRTEAFF; CDR3 DNA: TGTGCCAGCAGCGAACAGGGGAGGACTGAAGCTTTCTTT
V gene: TRBV6-5; J gene: TRBJ1-6; clone size: once; D gene: TRBD1; CDR3 protein: CASSPGQGWNSPLHF; CDR3 DNA: TGTGCCAGCAGTCCCGGACAGGGGTGGAATTCACCCCTCCACTTT
V gene: TRBV27; J gene: TRBJ2-2; clone size: NA; D gene: NA; CDR3 protein: CASSLQTNTGELFF; CDR3 DNA: TGTGCCAGCAGTTTGCAGACGAACACCGGGGAGCTGTTTTTT
V gene: TRBV5-1; J gene: TRBJ2-7; clone size: NA; D gene: TRBD1; CDR3 protein: CASSLEGASEQYF; CDR3 DNA: TGCGCCAGCAGCTTGGAGGGGGCGAGCGAGCAGTACTTC
V gene: TRBV9; J gene: TRBJ1-1; clone size: NA; D gene: NA; CDR3 protein: CASSVRGGKNTEAFF; CDR3 DNA: TGTGCCAGCAGCGTCCGCGGGGGGAAGAACACTGAAGCTTTCTTT
V gene: TRBV6-1; J gene: TRBJ2-2; clone size: NA; D gene: NA; CDR3 protein: CASSELDGFAGELFF; CDR3 DNA: TGTGCCAGCAGTGAACTTGACGGTTTCGCCGGGGAGCTGTTTTTT
V gene: TRBV30; J gene: TRBJ2-1; clone size: once; D gene: NA; CDR3 protein: CAWRVSSYNEQFF; CDR3 DNA: TGTGCCTGGAGGGTAAGCTCCTACAATGAGCAGTTCTTC
V gene: TRBV30; J gene: TRBJ1-1; clone size: NA; D gene: NA; CDR3 protein: CAWSVTKMNTEAFF; CDR3 DNA: TGTGCCTGGAGTGTTACGAAGATGAACACTGAAGCTTTCTTT
V gene: TRBV9; J gene: TRBJ1-1; clone size: NA; D gene: NA; CDR3 protein: CASSVRGNTEAFF; CDR3 DNA: TGTGCCAGCAGCGTTCGGGGTAACACTGAAGCTTTCTTT
V gene: TRBV11-2; J gene: TRBJ2-3; clone size: NA; D gene: NA; CDR3 protein: CASSLSADTQYF; CDR3 DNA: TGTGCCAGCAGCTTATCCGCAGATACGCAGTATTTT